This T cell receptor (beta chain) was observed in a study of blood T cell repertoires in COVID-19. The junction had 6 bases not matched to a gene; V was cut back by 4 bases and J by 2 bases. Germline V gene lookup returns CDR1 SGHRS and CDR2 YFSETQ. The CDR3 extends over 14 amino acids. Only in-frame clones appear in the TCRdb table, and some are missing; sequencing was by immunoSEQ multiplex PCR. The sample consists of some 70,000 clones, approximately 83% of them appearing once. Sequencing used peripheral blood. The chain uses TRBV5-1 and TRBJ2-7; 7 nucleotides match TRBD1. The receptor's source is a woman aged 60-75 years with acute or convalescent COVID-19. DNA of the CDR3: TGCGCCAGCAGCCCTTGGGACAGTACCTACGAGCAGTACTTC. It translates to CASSPWDSTYEQYF.